The 11 T cell receptor beta chains presented below share a single source sample, sequenced in a study of blood T cell repertoires in COVID-19. Sequenced by immunoSEQ multiplex PCR; TCRdb stores in-frame clones only, minus some. Of over 150,000 clones in the sample, about 85% are singletons; the top ten hold 8.3%. Input material: peripheral blood. Every receptor here comes from a woman between 55 and 75 years old with COVID-19, enrolled during active disease.

The chain carries TRBV27 and TRBJ2-7; 8 bases align to TRBD2. CDR1 and CDR2 from the germline V gene are MNHEY and SMNVEV (reference sequence). The CDR3 covers 14 residues. V lost 5 bases to trimming and J lost 2 bases; unmatched junction nucleotides: 5. The CDR3 DNA follows: TGTGCCAGCAGTATGGGGACTAGAGCCTACGAGCAGTACTTC. It codes for CASSMGTRAYEQYF.

V and J are TRBV25-1 and TRBJ2-5, with TRBD1 matching over 9 bases. In germline, CDR1 is MGHDK, CDR2 SYGVNS. The J segment lost 5 bases and the V segment lost 4 bases, leaving 5 bases of the junction unmatched. The CDR3 totals 14 residues. Written as DNA, the CDR3 is TGTGCCAGCAGTGTAACAGGGGGCTGGGAGACCCAGTACTTC. Its protein is CASSVTGGWETQYF. The variable domain in full, completed from reference TRBV25-1 and TRBJ2-5, reads EADIYQTPRYLVIGTGKKITLECSQTMGHDKMYWYQQDPGMELHLIHYSYGVNSTEKGDLSSESTVSRIRTEHFPLTLESARPSHTSQYLCASSVTGGWETQYFGPGTRLLVL.

This chain links TRBV5-1 with TRBJ1-2; no clear D. This CDR3 contains 15 residues. V gave up 0 bases and J gave up 2 bases, with 11 bases separating them. Germline V lookup: CDR1 SGHRS, CDR2 YFSETQ. CDR3: CASSLDADRNYGYTF. The CDR3 nucleotides read TGCGCCAGCAGCTTGGACGCCGATCGGAACTATGGCTACACCTTC.

A few counts support this clone. The chain combines TRBV5-1 with TRBJ1-4; 7 bases align to TRBD1. The germline V gene has CDR1 SGHRS and CDR2 YFSETQ. V was clipped by 1 base and J by 5 bases; unmatched bases: 5. The CDR3 runs 15 residues. CDR3: CASSLTQGWNEKLFF. The CDR3 nucleotides are TGCGCCAGCAGCTTGACACAGGGGTGGAATGAAAAACTGTTTTTT.

This chain uses TRBV14 with TRBJ1-1; 8 bases are shared with TRBD1. Unmatched junction bases numbered 16, after V lost 6 bases and J lost 4 bases. Germline loops: CDR1 SGHDN, CDR2 FVKESK. The CDR3 runs to 17 residues. The CDR3 DNA sequence: TGTGCCAGCAGTTTATCCAGGGGGCTAGCGCAGGGCACTGAAGCTTTCTTT. Encoded protein: CASSLSRGLAQGTEAFF.

This sequence joins TRBV7-9 and TRBJ2-3; 8 nucleotides agree with TRBD2. Germline V CDR1 and CDR2: SEHNR, FQNEAQ (reference sequence). Unmatched junction bases numbered 10, after V lost 5 bases and J lost 0 bases. The CDR3 length is 17 residues. This CDR3 reads CASSLSRTSPSTDTQYF. The CDR3 bases are TGTGCCAGCAGCCTCTCACGGACTAGCCCTAGCACAGATACGCAGTATTTT. Using reference TRBV7-9 and TRBJ2-3 for the parts outside the CDR3, the full variable domain is DTGVSQNPRHKITKRGQNVTFRCDPISEHNRLYWYRQTLGQGPEFLTYFQNEAQLEKSRLLSDRFSAERPKGSFSTLEIQRTEQGDSAMYLCASSLSRTSPSTDTQYFGPGTRLTVL.

This clone appeared a single time. V is TRBV5-1 and J is TRBJ2-3; no reliable D call. The CDR3 covers 15 residues. Germline assignment: CDR1 SGHRS and CDR2 YFSETQ. Trimming stripped 0 bases from V and 2 bases from J, with 10 bases between. In nucleotides, the CDR3 is TGCGCCAGCAGCTTGGCCAAGCCCCTCACAGATACGCAGTATTTT. Residues: CASSLAKPLTDTQYF. Looking up the rest from reference TRBV5-1 and TRBJ2-3 gives the full variable domain: KAGVTQTPRYLIKTRGQQVTLSCSPISGHRSVSWYQQTPGQGLQFLFEYFSETQRNKGNFPGRFSGRQFSNSRSEMNVSTLELGDSALYLCASSLAKPLTDTQYFGPGTRLTVL.

The chain joins TRBV6-6 to TRBJ2-2, with a tentative D call TRBD1 (6 bases). The length of the CDR3 is 15 residues. V was clipped by 8 bases and J by 1 base, with 14 bases between them. Germline V gene lookup returns CDR1 MNHNY and CDR2 SVGAGI (reference sequence). The CDR3 DNA follows: TGTGCCAGCTCTCCCGGGACACTGAACACCGGGGAGCTGTTTTTT. Translated: CASSPGTLNTGELFF.

V and J are TRBV11-3 and TRBJ1-1; 9 bases line up with TRBD1. The CDR3 sequence is 14 residues long. Germline CDR1 reads SGHNT; CDR2 reads YENEEA. J was trimmed by 1 base and V by 6 bases; bases with no gene match: 3. The CDR3 DNA follows: TGTGCCAGCAGAGGACAGGGGCCGAACACTGAAGCTTTCTTT. Amino acid sequence: CASRGQGPNTEAFF.

The V and J genes are TRBV24-1 and TRBJ2-1; 11 bases are a match to TRBD2. The germline CDR1 and CDR2 sequences are KGHDR and SFDVKD. This CDR3 is 14 amino acids long. The trim removed 9 bases at V and 4 bases at J, leaving 4 bases unmatched. The CDR3 spells CATSTSGTYNEQFF. The CDR3 DNA follows: TGTGCCACCTCGACTAGCGGGACGTACAATGAGCAGTTCTTC.

The chain joins TRBV11-2 to TRBJ2-7, with 9 bases lining up with TRBD2. J gave up 3 bases and V 6 bases, and 6 bases lay outside the gene matches. This CDR3 has 14 residues. Germline V gives CDR1 SGHAT, CDR2 FQNNGV. CDR3 in amino acids: CASSRTSALYEQYF. The DNA for the CDR3 is TGTGCCAGCAGTCGGACTAGCGCTCTCTACGAGCAGTACTTC.